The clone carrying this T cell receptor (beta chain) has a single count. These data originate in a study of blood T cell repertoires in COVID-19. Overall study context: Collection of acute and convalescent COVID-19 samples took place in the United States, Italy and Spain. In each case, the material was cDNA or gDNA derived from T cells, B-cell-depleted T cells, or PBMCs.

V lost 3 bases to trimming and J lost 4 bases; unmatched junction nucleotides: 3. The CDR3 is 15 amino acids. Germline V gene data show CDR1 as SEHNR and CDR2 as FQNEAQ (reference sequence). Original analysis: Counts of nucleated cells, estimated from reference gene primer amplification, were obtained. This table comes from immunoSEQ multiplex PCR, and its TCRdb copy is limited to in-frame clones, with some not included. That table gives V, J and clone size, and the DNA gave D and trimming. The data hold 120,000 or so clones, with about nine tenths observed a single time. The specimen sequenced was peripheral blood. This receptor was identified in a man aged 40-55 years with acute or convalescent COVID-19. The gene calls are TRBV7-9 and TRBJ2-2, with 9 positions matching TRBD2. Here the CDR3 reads CASSLGLAVTGELFF. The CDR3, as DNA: TGTGCCAGCAGCTTGGGACTAGCAGTCACCGGGGAGCTGTTTTTT.